This note documents a single TCR beta chain sequence. Its antigen is as yet unknown. Nominal health characterized the donors when sampled, though unrecorded immune exposures were likely. PCR involved 60 Vbeta and 13 Jbeta primers. Profiled with immunoSEQ multiplex PCR; TCRdb holds only in-frame clones, not every one. This table has 200,000 to 300,000 clones, 70% to 90% appearing once. The sample belongs to a study of cytomegalovirus exposure and HLA in healthy donors. Across the whole study: Among the 370 or so donors who were genotyped, 81% fell in the genetic ancestry cluster that is associated with self-reported Caucasian donors. General study points: Compared with the roughly 700-donor mean, an Asian-associated ancestry cluster reportedly had fewer N-insertions, according to a later analysis.

This CDR3 has 14 residues. Sequences were obtained from PBMCs. This TCR came from a girl aged 2 to 10 in good health and CMV-seronegative. This chain links TRBV21-1 with TRBJ2-2; TRBD2, the D gene given by the table, was not confirmed from the DNA. TRBV21-1 is recorded as a pseudogene. This CDR3 reads CATNLDSNTGELFF. CDR3 coding DNA: TGTGCCACGAACCTTGACTCGAACACCGGGGAGCTGTTTTTT.